One sample yielded the 32 T cell receptor beta chains listed below, sequenced in a study of T cell responses to AZD1222 COVID-19 vaccine. The repertoire was sequenced with immunoSEQ multiplex PCR; TCRdb's copy has only in-frame clones and lacks some. Among about 120,000 clones listed, approximately 89% were seen once. The source material was peripheral blood, sampled on day 0 of AZD1222 vaccination. The receptors were gathered from an adult in good health.

The CDR3 DNA sequence: TGTGCCAGCTCACCCTCCTTGACGGATGAAGCTTTCTTT. This sequence encodes CASSPSLTDEAFF. The J gene is TRBJ1-1, the V gene TRBV18; D is undetermined. Between the trimmed V and J ends, which lost 3 bases and 7 bases, there was a span of 12 bases. CDR1 KGHSH and CDR2 LQKENI come from the germline V gene. The CDR3 extends over 13 amino acids.

CDR3 sequence: CASSLDGRRDTQYF. The DNA of the CDR3 is TGTGCCAGCAGCTTAGATGGGAGAAGAGATACGCAGTATTTT. V usage is TRBV11-3 and J usage is TRBJ2-3; maybe TRBD2 (5 bases). Trimming removed 0 bases from V and 5 bases from J, with 9 bases in between. This CDR3 has 14 amino acids. Germline lookup yields CDR1 SGHNT and CDR2 YENEEA.

The chain joins TRBV19 to TRBJ1-1; unclear D gene. The CDR3 is 14 residues long. In germline, CDR1 is LNHDA, CDR2 SQIVND (reference sequence). V was shortened by 1 base and J by 1 base, with 7 bases between the two germline ends. The CDR3 bases are TGTGCCAGTAGTATAGTCGGAGGGAACACTGAAGCTTTCTTT. Translation: CASSIVGGNTEAFF.

This clone was found a few times. V and J are TRBV7-9 and TRBJ1-1; 10 bases agree with TRBD1. V lost 5 bases to trimming and J lost 10 bases; unmatched junction nucleotides: 4. CDR3 size: 12 residues. Germline CDR1 and CDR2: SEHNR and FQNEAQ (reference sequence). CDR3 sequence reads: CASSRGDRGAFF. The CDR3 region has the DNA TGTGCCAGCAGCCGAGGGGACAGGGGAGCTTTCTTT.

The chain joins TRBV23-1 to TRBJ2-3; D is uncertain. TRBV23-1 is sorted into the ORF group, with uncertain function. With 4 bases removed from V and 0 bases from J, the gap between germline ends came to 8 bases. CDR3 length equals 14 residues. Here the CDR3 reads CASSLQVSTDTQYF. Here the CDR3 DNA reads TGCGCCAGCAGTCTTCAGGTCAGCACAGATACGCAGTATTTT.

The gene calls are TRBV5-4 and TRBJ2-7; 9 bases agree with TRBD1. The CDR3 sequence is 15 residues long. Germline lookup yields CDR1 SGHNT and CDR2 YYREEE (reference sequence). V shed 0 bases and J 5 bases; nucleotides not matched to a gene: 6. CDR3 protein: CASSLGGGQGNEQYF. In nucleotides, the CDR3 is TGTGCCAGCAGCTTGGGGGGGGGACAGGGAAACGAGCAGTACTTC. The whole variable domain, filled in from reference TRBV5-4 and TRBJ2-7, reads ETGVTQSPTHLIKTRGQQVTLRCSSQSGHNTVSWYQQALGQGPQFIFQYYREEENGRGNFPPRFSGLQFPNYSSELNVNALELDDSALYLCASSLGGGQGNEQYFGPGTRLTVT.

The J gene is TRBJ1-3, the V gene TRBV28, with TRBD1 matching over 9 bases. Germline values: CDR1 MDHEN, CDR2 SYDVKM. V shed 6 bases and J 4 bases; nucleotides not matched to a gene: 10. This CDR3 comprises 16 residues. CDR3 coding DNA: TGTGCCAGCAGCCCCCTAGGGACAGGGACAGGAAACACCATATATTTT. Translated, it gives CASSPLGTGTGNTIYF. The variable domain in full, completed from reference TRBV28 and TRBJ1-3, reads DVKVTQSSRYLVKRTGEKVFLECVQDMDHENMFWYRQDPGLGLRLIYFSYDVKMKEKGDIPEGYSVSREKKERFSLILESASTNQTSMYLCASSPLGTGTGNTIYFGEGSWLTVV.

The CDR3 region has the DNA TGTGCCACCAGCAGAGAACGGACTAGCGGCTACAATGAGCAGTTCTTC. Amino acids: CATSRERTSGYNEQFF. J is TRBJ2-1 and V is TRBV15; 10 bases align to TRBD2. Germline CDR1 is LNHNV and CDR2 is YYDKDF (reference sequence). The CDR3 is 16 residues long. V gave up 0 bases and J gave up 3 bases; unmatched junction bases: 2.

This chain connects TRBV28 to TRBJ2-4; a weak D match, TRBD2 (5 bases). CDR3 length: 17 amino acids. The ends were cut back, 4 bases at V and 0 bases at J, with 16 bases in the middle. Germline V CDR1 and CDR2: MDHEN, SYDVKM. The CDR3 here is CASSSRGVQLAKNIQYF. CDR3 bases: TGTGCCAGCAGTTCCCGGGGAGTCCAGCTAGCCAAAAACATTCAGTACTTC.

V usage is TRBV12-3 or TRBV12-4 and J usage is TRBJ2-3; D is unclear. Trimming took off 8 bases at V and 6 bases at J, with 9 bases between the two ends. The CDR3 length is 11 residues. DNA of the CDR3: TGTGCCAGCCCCCAAGGGGATACGCAGTATTTT. As protein: CASPQGDTQYF.

CDR3 DNA sequence: TGTGCCAGCAGTGACTCAGGGGGAGTTACCGGGGAGCTGTTTTTT. This codes for CASSDSGGVTGELFF. The rearrangement joins TRBV6-4 to TRBJ2-2; D is possibly TRBD1 (6 bases). Germline V gene sequence: CDR1 MRHNA, CDR2 SNTAGT. V was cut by 0 bases and J by 5 bases, with 10 bases left in between. The CDR3 has 15 amino acids.

This chain connects TRBV18 to TRBJ2-3, with 10 bases aligning to TRBD2. Germline lookup yields CDR1 KGHSH and CDR2 LQKENI. V gave up 2 bases and J gave up 5 bases; unmatched junction bases: 1. The CDR3 extends over 14 amino acids. This CDR3 is CASSPRLAGDTQYF. Here the CDR3 DNA reads TGTGCCAGCTCACCAAGACTAGCGGGAGATACGCAGTATTTT.

V gene TRBV19 combines with J gene TRBJ2-7; 9 bases map to TRBD1. V was pared by 2 bases and J by 6 bases, with 8 bases of the junction left unmatched. CDR3 size: 15 residues. CDR1 is LNHDA and CDR2 is SQIVND in the germline V gene (reference sequence). In DNA form, the CDR3 reads TGTGCCAGTAGTATAACCGGGACAGGGTTGTTCGAGCAGTACTTC. It is translated as CASSITGTGLFEQYF.

Remarks on this clone: Other DNA sequences from this sample encode an identical CDR3 as well. This rearrangement joins TRBV9 to TRBJ1-2; D is ambiguous. The CDR3 has 12 residues. With 4 bases removed from V and 5 bases from J, the gap between germline ends came to 9 bases. Germline V gene data show CDR1 as SGDLS and CDR2 as YYNGEE. CDR3: CASSPGGYGYTF. For the CDR3, the DNA is TGTGCCAGCAGCCCGGGTGGTTATGGCTACACCTTC.

This chain connects TRBV15 to TRBJ2-5; unclear D gene. The germline V and J ends were trimmed by 1 base and 1 base, with 7 bases remaining between them. Germline V gives CDR1 LNHNV, CDR2 YYDKDF (reference sequence). The CDR3 length is 14 residues. The CDR3 nucleotides are TGTGCCACCAGCAGAGGTCTCAGCCAAGAGACCCAGTACTTC. Amino acids: CATSRGLSQETQYF. Variable domain in full (rest from reference TRBV15 and TRBJ2-5): DAMVIQNPRYQVTQFGKPVTLSCSQTLNHNVMYWYQQKSSQAPKLLFHYYDKDFNNEADTPDNFQSRRPNTSFCFLDIRSPGLGDTAMYLCATSRGLSQETQYFGPGTRLLVL.

The V call is TRBV25-1, the J call TRBJ2-3; the D gene is possibly TRBD1 (5 bases). Trimming took off 0 bases at V and 11 bases at J, with 6 bases between the two ends. Germline loops: CDR1 MGHDK, CDR2 SYGVNS. This CDR3 spans 11 amino acids. CDR3 in amino acids: CASSEYREQYF. The CDR3, as DNA: TGTGCCAGCAGTGAATACAGGGAGCAGTATTTT.

This chain links TRBV21-1 with TRBJ2-3; the tabulated D call, TRBD2, remains unverified against the DNA. TRBV21-1 is marked as a pseudogene. The CDR3 is 19 residues long. Here the CDR3 DNA reads TGTGCCAGCAGCAAAGCGCAATCTAGCGGAGGGGGTAGCACAGATACGCAGTATTTT. It specifies CASSKAQSSGGGSTDTQYF.

This clone was seen more than once but under ten times. V gene TRBV19 combines with J gene TRBJ1-4, with D perhaps TRBD1 (6 bases). CDR1 LNHDA and CDR2 SQIVND come from the germline V gene (reference sequence). This CDR3 spans 14 amino acids. The V end was cut by 3 bases, the J end by 11 bases, with 16 bases between. CDR3 sequence (DNA): TGTGCCAGTAGTATTGGTACAGGGTTTGGGAAACTGTTTTTT. As protein: CASSIGTGFGKLFF.

The V gene is TRBV10-3, the J gene TRBJ2-7; D is perhaps TRBD1 or TRBD2 (5 bases each). CDR1 is ENHRY and CDR2 is SYGVKD in the germline V gene. The V end was cut by 0 bases, the J end by 5 bases, with 14 bases between. The CDR3 runs 15 residues. The CDR3, as DNA: TGTGCCATCAGTGAGTCGGGACGAGAGGTCGACGAGCAGTACTTC. Its protein product is CAISESGREVDEQYF.

This sequence joins TRBV5-1 and TRBJ1-6; a possible D gene is TRBD1 (6 bases). Trimming shortened V by 2 bases and J by 10 bases, and 19 bases separated the two germline ends. The V gene's germline CDR1 is SGHRS and CDR2 YFSETQ. The CDR3 spans 16 residues. The CDR3 protein is CASSFFRGEPGSPLHF. The CDR3 DNA is TGCGCCAGCAGCTTTTTCAGGGGCGAGCCAGGATCACCCCTCCACTTT.

The chain carries TRBV3-1 (or the pseudogene TRBV3-2) and TRBJ2-7; the D gene is possibly TRBD2 (6 bases). V was shortened by 4 bases and J by 5 bases, with 12 bases between the two germline ends. Germline CDR1 LGHDT, CDR2 YNNKEL (reference sequence). The length of the CDR3 is 13 residues. For the CDR3, the DNA is TGTGCCAGCAGCCCTACGGGAGAGGACGAGCAGTACTTC. It specifies CASSPTGEDEQYF.

This chain uses TRBV15 with TRBJ1-6; D call uncertain. Germline V gene sequence: CDR1 LNHNV, CDR2 YYDKDF (reference sequence). V was pared by 1 base and J by 8 bases, with 6 bases between. The CDR3 contains 13 residues. The CDR3 sequence: CATSRGLDSPLHF. DNA for the CDR3: TGTGCCACCAGCAGAGGGTTGGATTCACCCCTCCACTTT.

The V gene is TRBV18, the J gene TRBJ1-3; tentatively, D is TRBD1 (5 bases). Germline assignment: CDR1 KGHSH and CDR2 LQKENI. This CDR3 spans 14 amino acids. Trimming stripped 3 bases from V and 2 bases from J, with 8 bases between. CDR3 nucleotide sequence: TGTGCCAGCTCACCGAGCAGGGCTGGAAACACCATATATTTT. This gives the protein CASSPSRAGNTIYF.

The rearrangement uses TRBV11-1 and TRBJ1-5, with D uncertain. The CDR3 has 16 amino acids. Germline assignment: CDR1 SGHAT and CDR2 FQDESV (reference sequence). Between the trimmed V and J ends, which lost 1 base and 0 bases, there was a span of 10 bases. This CDR3 reads CASSLDRRASNQPQHF. The CDR3 bases are TGTGCCAGCAGCTTAGATAGGCGGGCTAGCAATCAGCCCCAGCATTTT.

The rearrangement joins TRBV11-2 to TRBJ2-7, with 7 bases that match TRBD1. Trimming took 1 base from V and 3 from J; bases not matched to a gene: 3. CDR3 size: 14 residues. Germline loops: CDR1 SGHAT, CDR2 FQNNGV. As DNA, the CDR3 is TGTGCCAGCAGCTTAGGGACAGGATTCTACGAGCAGTACTTC. Its translation: CASSLGTGFYEQYF.

V and J are TRBV6-5 and TRBJ1-5, with 7 bases fitting TRBD1. J was trimmed by 0 bases and V by 6 bases; bases with no gene match: 2. The germline V gene encodes CDR1 MNHEY and CDR2 SVGAGI. This CDR3 has 14 residues. DNA for the CDR3: TGTGCCAGCAGGCGACAGGGTAGCAATCAGCCCCAGCATTTT. Translating gives CASRRQGSNQPQHF.

In its sample, this clone was seen a few times. The chain combines TRBV7-9 with TRBJ2-7; D remains unclear. CDR1 SEHNR and CDR2 FQNEAQ come from the germline V gene (reference sequence). Trimming left V 2 bases short and J 5 bases short, with 7 bases between. The CDR3 contains 12 residues. The CDR3 protein is CASSLHLHEQYF. For the CDR3, the DNA is TGTGCCAGCAGCTTACATCTCCACGAGCAGTACTTC.

This chain connects TRBV7-6 to TRBJ2-5; no reliable D call. Germline lookup yields CDR1 SGHVS and CDR2 FNYEAQ. Trimming took 1 base from V and 1 from J, leaving 13 bases between them. The CDR3 runs 16 residues. The CDR3 is CASSLGAGPAQETQYF. DNA of the CDR3: TGTGCCAGCAGCTTAGGGGCAGGACCCGCCCAAGAGACCCAGTACTTC. Full variable domain (missing parts from reference TRBV7-6 and TRBJ2-5): GAGVSQSPRYKVTKRGQDVALRCDPISGHVSLYWYRQALGQGPEFLTYFNYEAQQDKSGLPNDRFSAERPEGSISTLTIQRTEQRDSAMYRCASSLGAGPAQETQYFGPGTRLLVL.

Details on this clone: The same CDR3 arises from other DNA sequences in this sample as well. The CDR3: CASSLQTNTEAFF. CDR3 nucleotides: TGTGCCAGCAGCTTACAGACGAACACTGAAGCTTTCTTT. V is TRBV7-2 and J is TRBJ1-1; D unresolved. Trimming shortened V by 2 bases and J by 1 base, and 5 bases separated the two germline ends. The CDR3 runs 13 residues. CDR1 and CDR2 from the germline V gene are SGHTA and FQGNSA.

This sequence joins TRBV10-3 and TRBJ2-7, with 7 bases lining up with TRBD2. Trimming cost V 8 bases and J 2 bases; bases outside gene matches: 9. The V gene's germline CDR1 is ENHRY and CDR2 SYGVKD. This CDR3 has 14 amino acids. CDR3 in DNA: TGTGCCATCGTGCGGGAGATGGGACCCTACGAGCAGTACTTC. Translation: CAIVREMGPYEQYF.

CDR3 coding DNA: TGTGGGGCACAAATGGGGGAGGGTCAGCCCCAGCATTTT. It translates to CGAQMGEGQPQHF. V and J are TRBV30 and TRBJ1-5, with a tentative D call TRBD1 (5 bases). The germline gives CDR1 GTSNPN, CDR2 SVGIG (reference sequence). The CDR3 spans 13 residues.

The CDR3 here is CASSPNTVNTF. The CDR3 nucleotides read TGTGCCAGCAGCCCAAACACGGTAAACACCTTC. The rearrangement joins TRBV7-8 to TRBJ1-2; D not resolved. The length of the CDR3 is 11 residues. From germline, CDR1 is SGHVS and CDR2 FQNEAQ. Trimming shortened V by 5 bases and J by 12 bases, and 13 bases separated the two germline ends.